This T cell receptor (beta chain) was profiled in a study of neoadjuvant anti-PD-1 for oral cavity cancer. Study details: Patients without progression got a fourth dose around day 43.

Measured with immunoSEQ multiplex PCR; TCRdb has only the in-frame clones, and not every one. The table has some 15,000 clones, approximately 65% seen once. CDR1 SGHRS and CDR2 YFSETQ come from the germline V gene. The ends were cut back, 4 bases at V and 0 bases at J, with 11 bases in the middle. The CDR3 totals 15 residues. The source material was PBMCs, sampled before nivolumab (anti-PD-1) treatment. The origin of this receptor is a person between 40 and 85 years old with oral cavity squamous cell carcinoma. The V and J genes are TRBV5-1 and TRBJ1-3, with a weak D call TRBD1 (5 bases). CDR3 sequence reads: CASSREGVSGNTIYF. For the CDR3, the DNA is TGCGCCAGCAGCAGGGAAGGGGTCTCTGGAAACACCATATATTTT.